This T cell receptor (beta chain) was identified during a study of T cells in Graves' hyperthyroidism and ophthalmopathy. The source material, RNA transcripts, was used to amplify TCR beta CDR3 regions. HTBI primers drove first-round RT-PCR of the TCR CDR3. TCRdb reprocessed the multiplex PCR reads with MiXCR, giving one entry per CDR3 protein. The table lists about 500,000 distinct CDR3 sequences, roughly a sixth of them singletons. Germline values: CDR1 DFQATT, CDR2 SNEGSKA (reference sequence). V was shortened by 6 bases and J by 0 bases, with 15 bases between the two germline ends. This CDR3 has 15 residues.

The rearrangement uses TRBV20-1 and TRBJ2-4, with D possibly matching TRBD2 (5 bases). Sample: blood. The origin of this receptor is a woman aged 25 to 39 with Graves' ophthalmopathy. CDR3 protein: CSAPSRDLAKNIQYF. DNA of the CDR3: TGCAGTGCCCCAAGTCGGGATTTAGCCAAAAACATTCAGTACTTC.